This T cell receptor (beta chain) was recovered during a study of blood T cell repertoires in COVID-19. Whole-study context: Italy, Spain and the United States were the sources of the convalescent and acute COVID-19 samples. PBMCs, B-cell-depleted T cells, or T cells provided the cDNA or gDNA that made up the material.

Germline CDR1 reads SGHKS; CDR2 reads YYEKEE (reference sequence). This CDR3 contains 16 residues. The V end was cut by 4 bases, the J end by 2 bases, with 19 bases between. In the study's own analysis: Amplification of reference gene primers provided the estimated nucleated cell counts. TCRdb keeps only in-frame clones here, not all; method: immunoSEQ multiplex PCR. V and J calls and clone size are given by that table; D and trimming were obtained from the DNA. The profile shows 150,000 or so clones, 84% of them singletons. Sequenced input: peripheral blood. V is TRBV5-5 and J is TRBJ2-7, with D uncertain. The receptor was derived from a woman aged 55-70 years with acute or convalescent COVID-19. This chain's CDR3 is CASSRQGLAEPYEQYF. The CDR3 DNA follows: TGTGCCAGCAGCCGGCAAGGTTTGGCGGAGCCCTACGAGCAGTACTTC. Drawing the rest from reference TRBV5-5 and TRBJ2-7, the complete variable domain is DAGVTQSPTHLIKTRGQQVTLRCSPISGHKSVSWYQQVLGQGPQFIFQYYEKEERGRGNFPDRFSARQFPNYSSELNVNALLLGDSALYLCASSRQGLAEPYEQYFGPGTRLTVT.